Listed here are 22 T cell receptor beta chains from one sample, sequenced in a study of regulatory T cells in long-lasting Graves disease (dated by TCRdb to 2020 to 2022). Library preparation used multiplex PCR. Sequencing was performed on an Illumina HiSeq 4000. To build TCR beta libraries, CDR3 regions were amplified by Arm-PCR using iRepertoire HTBI primers. The public reads were reanalyzed by TCRdb: fastp trimming at Q25, MiXCR alignment, in-frame beta chains only. Rows matching on CDR3 protein sequence are summarized as one entry with the most common DNA and genes. Recorded for this sample are roughly 500,000 distinct CDR3 sequences; about 13% of them occurred a single time. 8.5% to 10% of the sample comes from the top ten. This specimen's time point label, per the study, means: newly diagnosed GD, antithyroid drugs for less than 3 months. For both TCR sequencing and RNA sequencing, RNA was extracted from PBMCs using TRIzol.

This sample was also put to use in a study of T cells in Graves' hyperthyroidism and ophthalmopathy.

This sample comprised peripheral blood mononuclear cells (PBMCs), obtained at new diagnosis, from a patient treated with antithyroid drugs. The receptors stem from a man younger than 40 with Graves disease. Donor details come from another sample of the same person, matched by shared clones.

In its sample, this clonotype was seen many times. V gene TRBV11-2 combines with J gene TRBJ1-6; D is possibly TRBD1 (6 bases). The V gene lost 3 bases and the J gene lost 6 bases, with 12 bases spanning the gap. There are 15 residues in the CDR3. Germline CDR1 reads SGHAT; CDR2 reads FQNNGV. DNA for the CDR3: TGTGCCAGCAGCTTCTGGGGGCTATCTAATTCACCCCTCCACTTT. The encoded protein is CASSFWGLSNSPLHF.

J is TRBJ1-5 and V is TRBV12-3 or TRBV12-4; D might be TRBD1 (6 bases). Trimming took 6 bases from V and 3 from J, leaving 12 bases between them. The CDR3 is 14 residues long. The CDR3 here is CASSPLGANQPQHF. The CDR3 DNA sequence: TGTGCCAGCAGCCCGTTGGGGGCCAATCAGCCCCAGCATTTT.

This clonotype was seen at least ten times. V and J are TRBV7-3 and TRBJ2-7; no firm D call. V dropped 1 base and J dropped 6 bases, with 10 bases sitting between them. Per the germline V gene, CDR1 is SGHTA and CDR2 is FQGTGA. The CDR3 loop spans 13 amino acids. The CDR3 sequence: CASSLNWGGEQYF. DNA for the CDR3: TGTGCCAGCAGCTTAAATTGGGGTGGCGAGCAGTACTTC.

The chain joins TRBV18 to TRBJ2-7; 8 positions agree with TRBD2. The CDR3 runs to 15 residues. J was trimmed by 3 bases and V by 2 bases; bases with no gene match: 6. Germline V lookup: CDR1 KGHSH, CDR2 LQKENI. Here the CDR3 reads CASSPMGGGIYEQYF. The CDR3, as DNA: TGTGCCAGCTCACCAATGGGCGGGGGGATCTACGAGCAGTACTTC.

This clonotype was detected only a few times. V and J are TRBV28 and TRBJ2-7; D perhaps matches TRBD1 (7 bases). The CDR3 runs to 12 residues. V dropped 9 bases and J dropped 5 bases, with 14 bases sitting between them. The germline gives CDR1 MDHEN, CDR2 SYDVKM. CDR3 sequence (DNA): TGTGCCAGTCGACAGGGAGGCAACGAGCAGTACTTC. This encodes CASRQGGNEQYF.

The chain has TRBV14 and TRBJ2-5; 14 bases agree with TRBD2. Germline V gene sequence: CDR1 SGHDN, CDR2 FVKESK. J gave up 10 bases and V 4 bases, and 2 bases lay outside the gene matches. The CDR3 totals 13 residues. DNA of the CDR3: TGTGCCAGCAGCCGGACTAGCGGGGGGATCCAGTACTTC. Its translation: CASSRTSGGIQYF.

In the case of this clonotype: The conserved closing phenylalanine or tryptophan is absent in this CDR3, likely reflecting a read error. This rearrangement joins TRBV6-1 to TRBJ1-4; 9 bases are a match to TRBD1. Germline assignment: CDR1 MNHNS and CDR2 SASEGT. The CDR3 sequence is 15 residues long. CDR3 DNA sequence: TGTGTCAGCAGAAGGCCGGGACAGGGATGGGGAAAACTGTTTCTT. Translation gives CVSRRPGQGWGKLFL.

This clonotype was counted a single time. The rearrangement uses TRBV7-9 and TRBJ2-1; TRBD2 agrees at 7 bases. Losses at the gene ends were 4 bases for V and 9 bases for J; bases not matched to a gene: 9. Germline CDR1 is SEHNR and CDR2 is FQNEAQ (reference sequence). There are 14 residues in the CDR3. The CDR3 DNA follows: TGTGCCAGCAGCTCAGGACTAGATGGCGGTGAGCAGTTCTTC. Translation gives CASSSGLDGGEQFF. Drawing the rest from reference TRBV7-9 and TRBJ2-1, the complete variable domain is DTGVSQNPRHKITKRGQNVTFRCDPISEHNRLYWYRQTLGQGPEFLTYFQNEAQLEKSRLLSDRFSAERPKGSFSTLEIQRTEQGDSAMYLCASSSGLDGGEQFFGPGTRLTVL.

This clonotype was seen at least ten times. V gene TRBV20-1 combines with J gene TRBJ2-5; 11 bases are a match to TRBD2. This CDR3 is built from 15 residues. The V segment lost 3 bases and the J segment 5 bases; nucleotides outside the gene matches: 8. Germline-derived CDR1 and CDR2 are DFQATT and SNEGSKA (reference sequence). DNA of the CDR3: TGCAGTGCTAGCTTTAGCGGGAGGGCCGATGAGACCCAGTACTTC. This translates into CSASFSGRADETQYF.

Ten or more counts support this clonotype. V usage is TRBV6-1 and J usage is TRBJ2-3; 9 nucleotides line up with TRBD2. The CDR3 has 15 amino acids. Germline V gives CDR1 MNHNS, CDR2 SASEGT. The junction had 9 bases not matched to a gene; V was cut back by 7 bases and J by 4 bases. CDR3 in DNA: TGTGCCAGCACACGGCTAGCGGGACTATCAGATACGCAGTATTTT. Its translation: CASTRLAGLSDTQYF.

The chain recombines TRBV12-3 or TRBV12-4 with TRBJ1-2; possibly TRBD1 for D (6 bases). V dropped 4 bases and J dropped 14 bases, with 20 bases sitting between them. The CDR3 covers 13 residues. The CDR3 protein is CASSSWEGDPRTF. DNA of the CDR3: TGTGCCAGCAGTTCGTGGGAGGGGGACCCTAGGACCTTC.

This clonotype showed up just a few times. The chain carries TRBV7-9 and TRBJ2-3; D unclear. The germline V gene has CDR1 SEHNR and CDR2 FQNEAQ (reference sequence). Trimming took off 2 bases at V and 4 bases at J, with 10 bases between the two ends. CDR3 length equals 14 residues. Written as DNA, the CDR3 is TGTGCCAGCAGCTTATCACAGTCCGCAGATACGCAGTATTTT. The encoded protein is CASSLSQSADTQYF.

The chain couples TRBV4-1 to TRBJ2-6; D not resolved. Germline lookup yields CDR1 MGHRA and CDR2 YSYEKL. The CDR3 runs 13 residues. V lost 3 bases and J 9 bases, leaving 9 bases between the germline ends. This chain's CDR3 is CASSQIPVNVLTF. CDR3 DNA sequence: TGCGCCAGCAGCCAGATCCCGGTCAACGTCCTGACTTTC.

The chain has TRBV5-1 and TRBJ2-1; TRBD2 matches 11 bases. This CDR3 has 15 residues. J was trimmed by 9 bases and V by 2 bases; bases with no gene match: 7. CDR1 SGHRS and CDR2 YFSETQ come from the germline V gene. The CDR3 loop reads CASSLSSGRFGEQFF. The CDR3 DNA is TGCGCCAGCAGCTTATCTAGCGGGAGGTTCGGTGAGCAGTTCTTC.

The V call is TRBV20-1, the J call TRBJ2-2, with TRBD2 matching over 9 bases. There are 13 residues in the CDR3. Germline CDR1 DFQATT, CDR2 SNEGSKA (reference sequence). Trimming cost V 2 bases and J 5 bases; bases outside gene matches: 0. CDR3 sequence: CSARTSGTGELFF. The DNA of the CDR3 is TGCAGTGCTAGAACTAGCGGGACCGGGGAGCTGTTTTTT.

This clonotype was detected a few times. The rearrangement joins TRBV18 to TRBJ2-5; no reliable D call. This CDR3 is built from 15 residues. CDR1 is KGHSH, CDR2 LQKENI, per germline. V was shortened by 4 bases and J by 5 bases, with 17 bases between the two germline ends. The DNA for the CDR3 is TGTGCCAGCTCACGGATGGAGAATCCCTGGGAGACCCAGTACTTC. Translated: CASSRMENPWETQYF.

This clonotype has at least ten counts. The rearrangement links TRBV12-3 or TRBV12-4 to TRBJ2-1, with TRBD2 identical over 13 bases. The assigned J gene may be wrong: the sequence end matches TRBJ2-5 better. This CDR3 has 17 amino acids. CDR3 DNA: TGTGCCAGCAGTTCCGGGACTAGCGGGACACCACCCCTGACCCAGTACTTC. It encodes CASSSGTSGTPPLTQYF.

This clonotype came up many times. V gene TRBV24-1 combines with J gene TRBJ2-1; tentative D call: TRBD1 (5 bases). V gave up 2 bases and J gave up 8 bases, with 6 bases separating them. Germline CDR1 and CDR2: KGHDR and SFDVKD. The CDR3 contains 12 residues. The CDR3 here is CATSDWGDEQFF. The CDR3, as DNA: TGTGCCACCAGTGATTGGGGCGATGAGCAGTTCTTC.

The chain recombines TRBV7-9 with TRBJ2-1, with 7 bases fitting TRBD2. Germline-derived CDR1 and CDR2 are SEHNR and FQNEAQ (reference sequence). The CDR3 totals 18 residues. V lost 1 base to trimming and J lost 8 bases; unmatched junction nucleotides: 17. This CDR3 is CASSLVVGGRKALDEQFF. The CDR3 DNA is TGTGCCAGCAGCTTAGTAGTTGGCGGGAGAAAAGCGCTCGATGAGCAGTTCTTC.

The V gene is TRBV7-8, the J gene TRBJ1-6; D unclear. The CDR3 runs to 16 residues. Trimming pared 2 bases from V and 6 bases from J, leaving 14 bases between. Per germline, CDR1 SGHVS and CDR2 FQNEAQ. CDR3 sequence reads: CASSLTGSTSNSPLHF. In DNA form, the CDR3 reads TGTGCCAGCAGCTTAACGGGGTCTACAAGTAATTCACCCCTCCACTTT.

This clonotype was counted at least ten times. The chain uses TRBV24-1 and TRBJ2-5, with D possibly TRBD1 on 6 matching bases. Germline assignment: CDR1 KGHDR and CDR2 SFDVKD. The CDR3 contains 13 residues. Deletions cut 6 bases from V and 5 bases from J, with 12 bases between. CDR3 amino acids: CATSQGFLETQYF. The CDR3 bases are TGTGCCACCAGTCAGGGGTTCCTGGAGACCCAGTACTTC.

This clonotype occurred many times. J is TRBJ1-2 and V is TRBV5-1; D unclear. Germline CDR1 and CDR2: SGHRS and YFSETQ. CDR3 length: 13 amino acids. V shed 3 bases and J shed 2 bases, with 8 bases lying between them. In nucleotides, the CDR3 is TGCGCCAGCAGCTCCGGAGTCAACTATGGCTACACCTTC. It yields the protein CASSSGVNYGYTF.